What follows are 19 T cell receptor beta chains derived from one specimen sequenced in a study of blood T cell repertoires in COVID-19. Clones were read by immunoSEQ multiplex PCR, and TCRdb kept only the in-frame ones, dropping some. The sample has roughly 200,000 clones; 88% are singletons. Material for sequencing was peripheral blood. These TCRs come from a man between 40 and 49 years old with active or convalescent COVID-19.

The V and J genes are TRBV25-1 and TRBJ2-1; 7 bases line up with TRBD1. V lost 7 bases and J lost 7; bases outside the gene matches: 13. The CDR3 is 15 residues long. In germline, CDR1 is MGHDK, CDR2 SYGVNS. DNA for the CDR3: TGTGCCAGCATGGCCCCTGGACAGGATCGGAATGAGCAGTTCTTC. This codes for CASMAPGQDRNEQFF.

The chain links TRBV15 to TRBJ1-5, with 9 bases lining up with TRBD1. V trimming: 2 bases; J trimming: 4 bases; junction bases outside the gene matches: 9. The CDR3 totals 17 residues. The germline gives CDR1 LNHNV, CDR2 YYDKDF (reference sequence). The CDR3 region is CATSRISRDRENQPQHF. CDR3 DNA sequence: TGTGCCACCAGCAGAATAAGTCGGGACAGGGAAAATCAGCCCCAGCATTTT.

V and J are TRBV15 and TRBJ2-2, with D possibly being TRBD2 (6 bases). V shed 3 bases and J shed 4 bases, with 12 bases lying between them. Germline V gene data show CDR1 as LNHNV and CDR2 as YYDKDF (reference sequence). This CDR3 is built from 15 residues. CDR3 in DNA: TGTGCCACCAGCAGCGGGGGACTCGGCACCGGGGAGCTGTTTTTT. It yields the protein CATSSGGLGTGELFF. The variable domain in full, completed from reference TRBV15 and TRBJ2-2, reads DAMVIQNPRYQVTQFGKPVTLSCSQTLNHNVMYWYQQKSSQAPKLLFHYYDKDFNNEADTPDNFQSRRPNTSFCFLDIRSPGLGDTAMYLCATSSGGLGTGELFFGEGSRLTVL.

The chain links TRBV7-9 to TRBJ2-1; TRBD2 agrees at 15 bases. Germline values: CDR1 SEHNR, CDR2 FQNEAQ (reference sequence). The CDR3 runs 15 residues. The ends lost 6 bases at V and 7 bases at J; junction bases unmatched: 4. Here the CDR3 reads CASSTGLAGGNEQFF. The CDR3 DNA is TGTGCCAGCAGTACCGGACTAGCGGGAGGGAATGAGCAGTTCTTC.

The rearrangement joins TRBV5-8 to TRBJ1-2; TRBD1 matches at 11 bases. Trimming cost V 4 bases and J 5 bases; bases outside gene matches: 22. This CDR3 has 20 residues. Germline assignment: CDR1 SGHTS and CDR2 YDEGEE. In nucleotides, the CDR3 is TGTGCCAGCAGCCGGGACAGGGGGACCTTCTCGTGGCCCTCAAAATATGGCTACACCTTC. Residues: CASSRDRGTFSWPSKYGYTF.

As DNA, the CDR3 is TGTGCCAGCAGCGTAGCTCGAGACGGAGGAGAGACCCAGTACTTC. Translation gives CASSVARDGGETQYF. This chain joins TRBV9 and TRBJ2-5, with D possibly being TRBD2 (5 bases). Trimming took 0 bases from V and 4 from J, leaving 13 bases between them. The length of the CDR3 is 15 residues. Germline CDR1 and CDR2: SGDLS and YYNGEE.

The V and J genes are TRBV6-1 and TRBJ1-6; D perhaps matches TRBD1 (5 bases). V lost 2 bases and J 7 bases, leaving 9 bases between the germline ends. The CDR3 spans 14 residues. CDR1 is MNHNS and CDR2 is SASEGT in the germline V gene. The CDR3 sequence is CASSEFRGNSPLHF. The CDR3 DNA follows: TGTGCCAGCAGTGAATTTCGGGGGAATTCACCCCTCCACTTT.

The chain couples TRBV14 to TRBJ1-3; D remains unclear. V lost 4 bases and J lost 4, with 14 bases in between. The CDR3 is 15 residues long. Germline-derived CDR1 and CDR2 are SGHDN and FVKESK. The CDR3 nucleotides are TGTGCCAGCAGCCTCCGGGGAGGGCCCGGAAACACCATATATTTT. Its translation is CASSLRGGPGNTIYF. Filled out from reference TRBV14 and TRBJ1-3, the complete variable domain reads EAGVTQFPSHSVIEKGQTVTLRCDPISGHDNLYWYRRVMGKEIKFLLHFVKESKQDESGMPNNRFLAERTGGTYSTLKVQPAELEDSGVYFCASSLRGGPGNTIYFGEGSWLTVV.

This chain uses TRBV2 with TRBJ1-5; tentative D call: TRBD1 (5 bases). With 4 bases removed from V and 5 bases from J, the gap between germline ends came to 15 bases. CDR3 length: 15 residues. Germline CDR1 and CDR2: SNHLY and FYNNEI. CDR3 DNA sequence: TGTGCCAGCAGTGGCCCGGACACAACATATCAGCCCCAGCATTTT. It translates to CASSGPDTTYQPQHF.

The chain couples TRBV7-6 to TRBJ2-3; 8 bases line up with TRBD1. This CDR3 has 15 residues. Looked up from germline, CDR1 is SGHVS and CDR2 is FNYEAQ. V shed 5 bases and J 1 base; nucleotides not matched to a gene: 5. The CDR3, as DNA: TGTGCCAGCAGCATGGGACAGGCAGGCACAGATACGCAGTATTTT. Residues: CASSMGQAGTDTQYF.

The rearrangement links TRBV18 to TRBJ2-7; D is perhaps TRBD2 (6 bases). Germline loops: CDR1 KGHSH, CDR2 LQKENI. With 0 bases removed from V and 6 bases from J, the gap between germline ends came to 15 bases. The CDR3 consists of 15 residues. The CDR3 DNA sequence: TGTGCCAGCTCACCACCGTCTCGGACGGGGGTCGAGCAGTACTTC. Translation: CASSPPSRTGVEQYF. Full variable domain (outside the CDR3, taken from reference TRBV18 and TRBJ2-7): NAGVMQNPRHLVRRRGQEARLRCSPMKGHSHVYWYRQLPEEGLKFMVYLQKENIIDESGMPKERFSAEFPKEGPSILRIQQVVRGDSAAYFCASSPPSRTGVEQYFGPGTRLTVT.

This clone has a handful of counts. The genes are TRBV29-1 and TRBJ2-1; TRBD1 matches 7 bases. The CDR3 consists of 16 residues. Losses at the gene ends were 6 bases for V and 0 bases for J; bases not matched to a gene: 11. The germline CDR1 and CDR2 sequences are SQVTM and ANQGSEA. CDR3 region: CSVDGQAPSSYNEQFF. The CDR3 nucleotides are TGCAGCGTCGATGGACAGGCCCCGAGCTCCTACAATGAGCAGTTCTTC.

This chain links TRBV28 with TRBJ2-7, with D uncertain. Deletions cut 5 bases from V and 7 bases from J, with 24 bases between. This CDR3 comprises 16 residues. Germline V gives CDR1 MDHEN, CDR2 SYDVKM. As DNA, the CDR3 is TGTGCCAGCAGTCAAATATCACCCCTAGGCCGCGGAGAGCAGTACTTC. This encodes CASSQISPLGRGEQYF.

The rearrangement links TRBV18 to TRBJ2-1; 7 nucleotides align to TRBD2. Unmatched junction bases numbered 11, after V lost 1 base and J lost 8 bases. Germline values: CDR1 KGHSH, CDR2 LQKENI. The CDR3 is 16 residues long. The CDR3 nucleotides read TGTGCCAGCTCACCACTCCAGGGACTACCTTCCGATGAGCAGTTCTTC. Encoded protein: CASSPLQGLPSDEQFF. Together with reference TRBV18 and TRBJ2-1, the CDR3 gives the full variable domain: NAGVMQNPRHLVRRRGQEARLRCSPMKGHSHVYWYRQLPEEGLKFMVYLQKENIIDESGMPKERFSAEFPKEGPSILRIQQVVRGDSAAYFCASSPLQGLPSDEQFFGPGTRLTVL.

The rearrangement joins TRBV6-4 to TRBJ1-1, with 7 bases lining up with TRBD1. Germline lookup yields CDR1 MRHNA and CDR2 SNTAGT. J gave up 0 bases and V 6 bases, and 4 bases lay outside the gene matches. The CDR3 has 14 amino acids. CDR3 residues: CASSQDRLNTEAFF. The CDR3 DNA follows: TGTGCCAGCAGCCAGGACAGGTTGAACACTGAAGCTTTCTTT.

The rearrangement uses TRBV10-3 and TRBJ1-2; D uncertain. Looked up from germline, CDR1 is ENHRY and CDR2 is SYGVKD. This CDR3 contains 12 residues. Trimming shortened V by 2 bases and J by 8 bases, and 9 bases separated the two germline ends. CDR3 sequence reads: CAISEGDQGYTF. The CDR3 DNA is TGTGCCATCAGTGAGGGAGACCAGGGCTACACCTTC.

This sequence joins TRBV6-2 or TRBV6-3 and TRBJ2-5; D is perhaps TRBD2 (6 bases). Between the trimmed V and J ends, which lost 5 bases and 5 bases, there was a span of 12 bases. The CDR3 loop spans 13 amino acids. CDR1 is MNHEY and CDR2 is SVGEGT in the germline V gene. The CDR3 DNA is TGTGCCAGCAGTGATACTAGCTGGGAGACCCAGTACTTC. It translates to CASSDTSWETQYF.

The CDR3 spells CASSLEDYEETQYF. Here the CDR3 DNA reads TGTGCCAGCAGCTTAGAGGACTACGAAGAGACCCAGTACTTC. The V and J genes are TRBV7-9 and TRBJ2-5, with D possibly TRBD2 on 6 matching bases. The CDR3 runs to 14 residues. The germline V gene encodes CDR1 SEHNR and CDR2 FQNEAQ (reference sequence). V was trimmed by 1 base and J by 3 bases, leaving 9 bases between them.

The chain employs TRBV27 and TRBJ1-2; weak D call: TRBD1 (6 bases). The germline V gene has CDR1 MNHEY and CDR2 SMNVEV (reference sequence). There are 16 residues in the CDR3. V lost 3 bases and J lost 1, with 15 bases in between. The CDR3 DNA is TGTGCCAGCAGTTTGATGGCAGGGGAAATTAACTATGGCTACACCTTC. Amino acids: CASSLMAGEINYGYTF.